This TCR beta chain was profiled in a study of blood T cell repertoires in COVID-19. Background on the study: Samples taken during acute and convalescent COVID-19 were collected in the United States, Italy and Spain. The analysed material was cDNA or gDNA that came from T cells, B-cell-depleted T cells, or PBMCs.

Clones were read by immunoSEQ multiplex PCR, and TCRdb kept only the in-frame ones, dropping some. The sample holds 90,000 to 110,000 clones, roughly 84% seen once. Germline V gives CDR1 KGHDR, CDR2 SFDVKD. Trimming shortened V by 3 bases and J by 5 bases, and 19 bases separated the two germline ends. The CDR3 extends over 17 amino acids. This sequence originates from a woman older than 75 with active or convalescent COVID-19. The sample taken for sequencing was peripheral blood. This rearrangement joins TRBV24-1 to TRBJ2-1; tentatively, D is TRBD2 (6 bases). The CDR3 nucleotides read TGTGCCACCAGTGATCCACTAGCAAGTATGTTTAACAATGAGCAGTTCTTC. This translates into CATSDPLASMFNNEQFF.